The rows below give T cell receptor beta chains drawn from one sample of a study of OX40 agonist ivuxolimab in advanced cancers. The data were produced by immunoSEQ multiplex PCR, yet TCRdb's version contains in-frame clones alone and is incomplete. The repertoire holds about 91,000 clones, with roughly 84% as singletons. The material was CD4+ or CD8+ T cells sorted from blood, obtained in a trial of the OX40 agonist ivuxolimab. All receptors derive from an adult with an advanced solid tumor such as melanoma, head and neck, liver or kidney cancer. Both conserved end residues are part of each CDR3. The D gene is left open where the match is weak. Clone size, where shown, is once, few, many, or a class for clones that have expanded.

cdr3_aa: CASTHSRGTSYEQYF
cdr3_nt: TGTGCCAGCACCCACTCCAGGGGTACATCCTACGAGCAGTACTTC
v_call: TRBV7-9
j_call: TRBJ2-7
clone_size: -
d_call: -

cdr3_aa: CASSSSPQVIYGYTF
cdr3_nt: TGTGCCAGCAGCTCAAGCCCCCAAGTGATCTATGGCTACACCTTC
v_call: TRBV28
j_call: TRBJ1-2
clone_size: -
d_call: -

cdr3_aa: CASSGSPIGNQPQHF
cdr3_nt: TGTGCCAGCAGTGGGTCTCCCATCGGCAATCAGCCCCAGCATTTT
v_call: TRBV28
j_call: TRBJ1-5
clone_size: -
d_call: -

cdr3_aa: CASSYPQGTLETQYF
cdr3_nt: TGTGCCAGCAGTTACCCACAGGGGACTTTAGAGACCCAGTACTTC
v_call: TRBV6-6
j_call: TRBJ2-5
clone_size: -
d_call: -

cdr3_aa: CASRTATDNSPLHF
cdr3_nt: TGTGCCAGTAGGACGGCGACGGATAATTCACCCCTCCACTTT
v_call: TRBV6-5
j_call: TRBJ1-6
clone_size: once
d_call: -

cdr3_aa: CASSLDFATYNEQFF
cdr3_nt: TGTGCCAGCAGCTTGGACTTTGCGACCTACAATGAGCAGTTCTTC
v_call: TRBV7-2
j_call: TRBJ2-1
clone_size: -
d_call: -

cdr3_aa: CASSFRGAGTDTQYF
cdr3_nt: TGTGCCAGCAGCTTTCGGGGAGCGGGCACAGATACGCAGTATTTT
v_call: TRBV7-9
j_call: TRBJ2-3
clone_size: once
d_call: -

cdr3_aa: CASIGTGNLPGNTIYF
cdr3_nt: TGTGCCAGCATCGGGACAGGGAACCTGCCTGGAAACACCATATATTTT
v_call: TRBV18
j_call: TRBJ1-3
clone_size: -
d_call: TRBD1

cdr3_aa: CASSYTGLNEQFF
cdr3_nt: TGTGCCAGCAGTTATACAGGGCTCAATGAGCAGTTCTTC
v_call: TRBV2
j_call: TRBJ2-1
clone_size: -
d_call: -

cdr3_aa: CAWSVTGGYSNQPQHF
cdr3_nt: TGTGCCTGGAGTGTGACAGGGGGTTATAGCAATCAGCCCCAGCATTTT
v_call: TRBV30
j_call: TRBJ1-5
clone_size: -
d_call: TRBD1

cdr3_aa: CASSRGLAGGSQETQYF
cdr3_nt: TGTGCCAGTAGTAGAGGACTAGCGGGGGGCTCGCAAGAGACCCAGTACTTC
v_call: TRBV19
j_call: TRBJ2-5
clone_size: -
d_call: TRBD2

cdr3_aa: CASSPSWEQPQHF
cdr3_nt: TGTGCCAGCTCACCCTCGTGGGAACAGCCCCAGCATTTT
v_call: TRBV18
j_call: TRBJ1-5
clone_size: -
d_call: -

cdr3_aa: CATTGTADSPLHF
cdr3_nt: TGTGCCACTACGGGGACGGCGGATTCACCCCTCCACTTT
v_call: TRBV2
j_call: TRBJ1-6
clone_size: -
d_call: -

cdr3_aa: CASSFSGTASYNEQFF
cdr3_nt: TGTGCCAGCAGCTTCTCCGGGACAGCCTCCTACAATGAGCAGTTCTTC
v_call: TRBV7-2
j_call: TRBJ2-1
clone_size: -
d_call: TRBD1

cdr3_aa: CSVKGGETQYF
cdr3_nt: TGCAGTGTTAAGGGTGGGGAGACCCAGTACTTC
v_call: TRBV20-1
j_call: TRBJ2-5
clone_size: few
d_call: -

cdr3_aa: CASYLGPENTEAFF
cdr3_nt: TGTGCCAGCTATCTAGGGCCGGAGAACACTGAAGCTTTCTTT
v_call: TRBV18
j_call: TRBJ1-1
clone_size: -
d_call: -

cdr3_aa: CASSLGSYGYTF
cdr3_nt: TGTGCCAGCAGTTTGGGTAGTTATGGCTACACCTTC
v_call: TRBV28
j_call: TRBJ1-2
clone_size: few
d_call: -